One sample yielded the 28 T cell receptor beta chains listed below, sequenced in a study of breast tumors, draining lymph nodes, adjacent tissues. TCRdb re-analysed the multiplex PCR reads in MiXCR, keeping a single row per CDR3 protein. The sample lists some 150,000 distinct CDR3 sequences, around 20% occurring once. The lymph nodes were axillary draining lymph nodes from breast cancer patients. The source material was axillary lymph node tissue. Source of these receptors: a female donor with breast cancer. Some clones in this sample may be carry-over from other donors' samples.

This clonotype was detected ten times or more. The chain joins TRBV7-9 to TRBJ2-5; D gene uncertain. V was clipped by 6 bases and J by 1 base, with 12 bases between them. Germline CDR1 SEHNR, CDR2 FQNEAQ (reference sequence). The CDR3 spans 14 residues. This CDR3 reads CASSLSGSQETQYF. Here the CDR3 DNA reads TGTGCCAGCAGTTTAAGTGGCAGCCAAGAGACCCAGTACTTC. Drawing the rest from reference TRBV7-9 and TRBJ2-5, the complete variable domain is DTGVSQNPRHKITKRGQNVTFRCDPISEHNRLYWYRQTLGQGPEFLTYFQNEAQLEKSRLLSDRFSAERPKGSFSTLEIQRTEQGDSAMYLCASSLSGSQETQYFGPGTRLLVL.

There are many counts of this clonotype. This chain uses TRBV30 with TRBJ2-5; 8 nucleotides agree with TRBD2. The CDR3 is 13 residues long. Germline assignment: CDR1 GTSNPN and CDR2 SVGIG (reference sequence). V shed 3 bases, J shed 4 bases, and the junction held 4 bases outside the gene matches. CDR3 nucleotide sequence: TGTGCCTGGAGCCCCCGGGGGGGAGAGACCCAGTACTTC. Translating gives CAWSPRGGETQYF.

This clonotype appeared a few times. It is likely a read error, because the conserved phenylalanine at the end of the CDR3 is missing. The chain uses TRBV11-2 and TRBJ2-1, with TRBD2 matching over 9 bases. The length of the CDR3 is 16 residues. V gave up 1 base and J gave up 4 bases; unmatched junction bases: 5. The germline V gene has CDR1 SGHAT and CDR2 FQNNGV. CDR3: CASSLGGLALYNEQFS. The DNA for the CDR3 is TGTGCCAGCAGCTTAGGTGGACTAGCGCTTTACAATGAGCAGTTCTCC.

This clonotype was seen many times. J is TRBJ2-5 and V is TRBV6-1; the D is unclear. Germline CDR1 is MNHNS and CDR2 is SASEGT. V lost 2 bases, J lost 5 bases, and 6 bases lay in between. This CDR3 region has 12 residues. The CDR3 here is CASSERTETQYF. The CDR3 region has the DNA TGTGCCAGCAGTGAACGGACGGAGACCCAGTACTTC.

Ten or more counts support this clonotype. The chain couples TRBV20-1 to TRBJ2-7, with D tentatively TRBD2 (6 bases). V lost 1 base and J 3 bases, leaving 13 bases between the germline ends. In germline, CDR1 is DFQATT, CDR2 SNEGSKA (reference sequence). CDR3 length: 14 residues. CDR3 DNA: TGCAGTGCTAGAGCGAGCGGGCGGAACTACGAGCAGTACTTC. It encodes CSARASGRNYEQYF.

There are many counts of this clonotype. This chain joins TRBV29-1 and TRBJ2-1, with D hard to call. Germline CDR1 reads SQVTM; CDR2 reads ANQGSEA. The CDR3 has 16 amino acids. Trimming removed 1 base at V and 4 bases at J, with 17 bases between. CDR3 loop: CSVEVGSLYGYNEQFF. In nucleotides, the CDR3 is TGCAGCGTTGAAGTGGGCAGCCTGTATGGGTACAATGAGCAGTTCTTC.

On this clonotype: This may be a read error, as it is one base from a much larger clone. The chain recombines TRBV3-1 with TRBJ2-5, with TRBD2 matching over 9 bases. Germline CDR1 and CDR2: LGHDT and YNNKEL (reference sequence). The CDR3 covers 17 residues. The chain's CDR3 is CASGQGSVAGVGETQYF. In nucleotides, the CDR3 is TGTGCCAGCGGCCAAGGGTCGGTAGCGGGAGTCGGGGAGACCCAGTACTTC.

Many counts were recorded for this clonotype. The DNA of the CDR3 is TGTGCCAGCTCACTTTCCGGGACAGGAGGCGAGACCCAGTACTTC. Translating it yields CASSLSGTGGETQYF. The genes are TRBV18 and TRBJ2-5; 8 bases align to TRBD1. Unmatched junction bases numbered 9, after V lost 4 bases and J lost 5 bases. The germline V gene has CDR1 KGHSH and CDR2 LQKENI. This CDR3 spans 15 amino acids.

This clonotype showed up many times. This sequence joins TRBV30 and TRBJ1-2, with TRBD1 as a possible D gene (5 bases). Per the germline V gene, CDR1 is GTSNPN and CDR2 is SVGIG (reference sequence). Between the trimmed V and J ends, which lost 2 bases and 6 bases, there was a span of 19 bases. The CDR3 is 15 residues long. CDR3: CAWSPPWGVRDGYTF. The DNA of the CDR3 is TGTGCCTGGAGTCCACCCTGGGGCGTCCGAGATGGCTACACCTTC. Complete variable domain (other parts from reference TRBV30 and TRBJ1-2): SQTIHQWPATLVQPVGSPLSLECTVEGTSNPNLYWYRQAAGRGLQLLFYSVGIGQISSEVPQNLSASRPQDRQFILSSKKLLLSDSGFYLCAWSPPWGVRDGYTFGSGTRLTVV.

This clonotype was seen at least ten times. CDR3 bases: TGTGCCAGCAGGACAGGTACAGATACGCAGTATTTT. This sequence encodes CASRTGTDTQYF. The J gene is TRBJ2-3, the V gene TRBV28; perhaps TRBD1 as D (6 bases). The length of the CDR3 is 12 residues. Trimming pared 6 bases from V and 3 bases from J, leaving 7 bases between. Germline values: CDR1 MDHEN, CDR2 SYDVKM.

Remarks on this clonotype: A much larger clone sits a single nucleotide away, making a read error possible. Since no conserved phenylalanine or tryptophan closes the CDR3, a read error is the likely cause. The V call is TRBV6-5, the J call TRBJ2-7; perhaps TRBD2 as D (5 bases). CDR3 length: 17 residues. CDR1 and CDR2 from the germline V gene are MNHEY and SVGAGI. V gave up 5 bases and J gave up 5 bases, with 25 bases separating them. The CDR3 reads CASSRAGKTLSPDEQYY. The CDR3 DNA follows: TGTGCCAGCAGTAGGGCCGGGAAGACGCTAAGCCCGGACGAGCAGTACTAC.

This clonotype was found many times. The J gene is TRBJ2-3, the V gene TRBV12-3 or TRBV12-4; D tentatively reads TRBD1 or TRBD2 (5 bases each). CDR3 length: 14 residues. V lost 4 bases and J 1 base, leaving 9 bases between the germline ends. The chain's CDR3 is CASSYRDGTDTQYF. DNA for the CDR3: TGTGCCAGCAGTTATCGGGACGGCACAGATACGCAGTATTTT.

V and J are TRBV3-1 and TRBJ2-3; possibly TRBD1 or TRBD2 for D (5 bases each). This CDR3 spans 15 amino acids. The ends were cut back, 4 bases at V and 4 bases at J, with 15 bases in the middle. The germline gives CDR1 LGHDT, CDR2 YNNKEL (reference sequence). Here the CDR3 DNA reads TGTGCCAGCAGCCGCCGGGGACCTTACGCAGATACGCAGTATTTT. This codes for CASSRRGPYADTQYF.

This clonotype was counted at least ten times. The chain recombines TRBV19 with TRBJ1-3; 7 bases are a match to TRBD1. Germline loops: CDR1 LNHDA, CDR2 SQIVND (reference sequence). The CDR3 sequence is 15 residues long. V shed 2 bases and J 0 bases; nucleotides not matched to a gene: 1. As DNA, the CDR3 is TGTGCCAGTAGTATACAGGGGGTCTCTGGAAACACCATATATTTT. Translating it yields CASSIQGVSGNTIYF.

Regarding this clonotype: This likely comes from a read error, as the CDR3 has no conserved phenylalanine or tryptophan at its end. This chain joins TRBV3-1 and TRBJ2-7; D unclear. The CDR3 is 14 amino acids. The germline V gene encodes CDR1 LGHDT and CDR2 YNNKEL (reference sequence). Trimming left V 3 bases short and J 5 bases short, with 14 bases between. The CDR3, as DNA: TGTGCCAGCAGCCATGCGACTGTGGTTGACGAGCAGTACCTC. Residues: CASSHATVVDEQYL.

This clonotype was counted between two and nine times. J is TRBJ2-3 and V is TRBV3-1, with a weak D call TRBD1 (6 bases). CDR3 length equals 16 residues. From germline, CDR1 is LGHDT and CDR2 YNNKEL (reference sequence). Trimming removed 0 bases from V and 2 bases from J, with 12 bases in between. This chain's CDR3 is CASSQDRAGDTDTQYF. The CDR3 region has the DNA TGTGCCAGCAGCCAAGATCGGGCAGGGGACACAGATACGCAGTATTTT.

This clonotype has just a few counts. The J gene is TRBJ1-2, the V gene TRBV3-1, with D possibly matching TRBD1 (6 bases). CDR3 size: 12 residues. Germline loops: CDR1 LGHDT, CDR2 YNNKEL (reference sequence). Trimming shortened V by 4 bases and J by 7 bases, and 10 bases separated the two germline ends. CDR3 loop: CASSRDTAGYTF. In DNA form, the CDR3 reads TGTGCCAGCAGCCGGGACACGGCTGGCTACACCTTC.

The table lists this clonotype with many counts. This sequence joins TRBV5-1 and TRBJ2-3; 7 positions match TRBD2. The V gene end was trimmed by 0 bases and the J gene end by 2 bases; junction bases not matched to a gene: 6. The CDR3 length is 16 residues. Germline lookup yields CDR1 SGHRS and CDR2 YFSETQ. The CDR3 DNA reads TGCGCCAGCAGCTTGGCGGCGGGAGAGAACACAGATACGCAGTATTTT. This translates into CASSLAAGENTDTQYF.

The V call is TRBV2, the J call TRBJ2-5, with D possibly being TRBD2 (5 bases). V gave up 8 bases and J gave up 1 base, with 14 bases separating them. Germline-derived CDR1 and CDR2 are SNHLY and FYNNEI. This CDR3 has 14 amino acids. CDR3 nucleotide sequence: TGTGCCAGCGGCCAGAGCCGGGGCCAAGAGACCCAGTACTTC. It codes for CASGQSRGQETQYF.

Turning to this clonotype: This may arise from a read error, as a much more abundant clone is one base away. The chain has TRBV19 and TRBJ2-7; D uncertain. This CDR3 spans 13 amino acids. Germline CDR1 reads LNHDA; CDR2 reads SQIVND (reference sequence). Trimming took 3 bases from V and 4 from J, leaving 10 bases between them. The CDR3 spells CASSIAVRYEQYF. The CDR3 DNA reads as TGTGCCAGTAGTATTGCAGTTCGTTACGAGCAGTACTTC.

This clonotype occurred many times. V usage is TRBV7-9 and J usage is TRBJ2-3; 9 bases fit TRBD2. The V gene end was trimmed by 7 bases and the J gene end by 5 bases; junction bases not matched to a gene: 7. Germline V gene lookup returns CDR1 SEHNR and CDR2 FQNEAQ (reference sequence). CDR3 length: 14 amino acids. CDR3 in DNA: TGTGCCAGCACCGCGGGAGGGATAGGAGATACGCAGTATTTT. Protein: CASTAGGIGDTQYF.

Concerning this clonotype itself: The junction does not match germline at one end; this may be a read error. CDR3 region: CAGSLRQGTSGANVLTF. CDR3 DNA: TGCGCCGGCAGCTTGAGACAGGGGACCTCTGGGGCCAACGTCCTGACTTTC. The rearrangement joins TRBV5-1 to TRBJ2-6, with TRBD1 matching over 8 bases. The germline V gene encodes CDR1 SGHRS and CDR2 YFSETQ. The CDR3 has 17 amino acids.

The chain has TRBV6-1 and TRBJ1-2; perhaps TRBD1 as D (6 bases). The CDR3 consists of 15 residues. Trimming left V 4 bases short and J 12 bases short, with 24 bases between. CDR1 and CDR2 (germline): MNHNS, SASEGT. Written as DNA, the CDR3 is TGTGCCAGCAGTGGAGGAACAGGGCAGGGTCTCAGGAACACCTTC. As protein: CASSGGTGQGLRNTF.

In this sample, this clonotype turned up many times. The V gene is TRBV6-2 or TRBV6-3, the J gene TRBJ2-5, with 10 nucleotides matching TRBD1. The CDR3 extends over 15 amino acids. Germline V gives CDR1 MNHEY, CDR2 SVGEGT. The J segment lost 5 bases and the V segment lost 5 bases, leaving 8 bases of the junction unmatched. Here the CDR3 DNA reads TGTGCCAGCAGTCCGACAGGGGGCTGGGGGGAGACCCAGTACTTC. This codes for CASSPTGGWGETQYF.

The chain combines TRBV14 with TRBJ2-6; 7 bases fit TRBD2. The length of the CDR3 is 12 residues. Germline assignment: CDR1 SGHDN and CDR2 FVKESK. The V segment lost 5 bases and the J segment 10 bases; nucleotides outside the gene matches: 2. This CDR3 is CASSSSGNVLTF. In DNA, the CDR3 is TGTGCCAGCAGCAGTAGCGGGAACGTCCTGACTTTC.

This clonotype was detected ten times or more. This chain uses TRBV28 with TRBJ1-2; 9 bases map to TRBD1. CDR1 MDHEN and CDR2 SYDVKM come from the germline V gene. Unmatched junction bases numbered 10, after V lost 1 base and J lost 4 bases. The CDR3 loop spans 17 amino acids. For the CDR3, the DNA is TGTGCCAGCAGTTTATCGCTCGGACAGGGGAGGATCTATGGCTACACCTTC. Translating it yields CASSLSLGQGRIYGYTF.

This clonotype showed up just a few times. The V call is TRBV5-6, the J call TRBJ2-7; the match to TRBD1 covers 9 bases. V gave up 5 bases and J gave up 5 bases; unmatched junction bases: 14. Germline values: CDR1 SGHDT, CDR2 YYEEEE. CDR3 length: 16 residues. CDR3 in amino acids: CASRRGTGTGFHEQYF. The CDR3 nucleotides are TGTGCCAGCAGACGGGGGACCGGGACAGGGTTCCACGAGCAGTACTTC.

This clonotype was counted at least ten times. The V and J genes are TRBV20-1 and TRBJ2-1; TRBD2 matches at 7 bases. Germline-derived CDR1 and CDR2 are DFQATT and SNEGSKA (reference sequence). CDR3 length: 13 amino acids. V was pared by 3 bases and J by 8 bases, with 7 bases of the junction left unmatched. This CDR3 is CSARAGATDEQFF. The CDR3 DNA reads TGCAGTGCTAGGGCGGGAGCTACGGATGAGCAGTTCTTC.